The clone carrying this T cell receptor beta chain appeared many times. Its antigen is still unknown. The record originates from a study of response to subunit inactivated influenza vaccine. TCRdb itself ran the RT-PCR reads through MiXCR, one entry per CDR3 protein. Of about half a million distinct CDR3 sequences listed, 7.6% are singletons. Study-wide points: After each seasonal influenza vaccination, few new T cells are recruited, the authors suggested.

From germline, CDR1 is SEHNR and CDR2 FQNEAQ (reference sequence). Trimming left V 7 bases short and J 8 bases short, with 17 bases between. This CDR3 spans 14 amino acids. The sequences come from PBMCs from blood, collected around 25 months after vaccination. The chain couples TRBV7-9 to TRBJ1-4; D not certain. This receptor was taken from a man in his fifties or sixties who received an inactivated influenza vaccine. DNA of the CDR3: TGTGCCAGCAAACCTGAGACAATTACCGAAAAACTGTTTTTT. This translates into CASKPETITEKLFF.